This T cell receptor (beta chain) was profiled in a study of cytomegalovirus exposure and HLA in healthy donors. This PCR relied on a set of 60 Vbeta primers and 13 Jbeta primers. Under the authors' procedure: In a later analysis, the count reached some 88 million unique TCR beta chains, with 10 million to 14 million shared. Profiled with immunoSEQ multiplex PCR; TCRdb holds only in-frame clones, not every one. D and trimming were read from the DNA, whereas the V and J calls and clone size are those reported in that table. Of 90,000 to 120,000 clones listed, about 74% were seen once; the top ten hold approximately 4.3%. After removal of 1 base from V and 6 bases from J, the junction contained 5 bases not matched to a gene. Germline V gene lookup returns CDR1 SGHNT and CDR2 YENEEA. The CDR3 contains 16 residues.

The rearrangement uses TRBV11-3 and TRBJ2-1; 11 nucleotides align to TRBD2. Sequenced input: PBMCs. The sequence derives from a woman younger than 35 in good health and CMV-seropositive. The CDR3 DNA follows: TGTGCCAGCAGCTTAGGGGTGACTAGCGGGGCCAATGAGCAGTTCTTC. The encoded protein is CASSLGVTSGANEQFF.